These 21 T cell receptor beta chains came from one sample sequenced in a study of identical twins. MiXCR, applied by TCRdb to the 5' RACE reads, yields one record per CDR3 protein. The sample holds 700,000 to 950,000 distinct CDR3 sequences; about 12% are singletons and the top ten take around 1.5%. The sample also formed part of further work on yellow fever vaccine responses in identical twins.

Sample: PBMCs. These TCRs come from a woman aged 18-30 years in good health.

This clonotype was seen more than once but under ten times. The rearrangement uses TRBV27 and TRBJ2-7; TRBD1 matches 11 bases. The CDR3 runs to 15 residues. V dropped 2 bases and J dropped 3; count of bases not matched to a gene: 3. Germline CDR1 is MNHEY and CDR2 is SMNVEV (reference sequence). The CDR3 DNA reads TGTGCCAGCAGTTTAGGGGGGACAGGGGGCTACGAGCAGTACGTC. Protein: CASSLGGTGGYEQYV.

This clonotype turned up a few times. This chain links TRBV6-1 with TRBJ2-3; tentative D call: TRBD2 (5 bases). This CDR3 has 13 amino acids. The germline V gene encodes CDR1 MNHNS and CDR2 SASEGT. Trimming took 8 bases from V and 4 from J, leaving 13 bases between them. The CDR3 loop reads CASRPRGPDTQYF. CDR3 DNA sequence: TGTGCCAGCCGCCCACGAGGGCCAGATACGCAGTATTTT.

This clonotype came up a few times. V is TRBV13 and J is TRBJ2-1, with 7 nucleotides matching TRBD2. Germline CDR1 is PRHDT and CDR2 is FYEKMQ (reference sequence). V gave up 5 bases and J gave up 1 base; unmatched junction bases: 11. The CDR3 length is 17 residues. In DNA form, the CDR3 reads TGTGCCAGCAGCCCATGGGGGGGAGGCAATTCCTACAATGAGCAGTTCTTC. Encoded protein: CASSPWGGGNSYNEQFF.

The J gene is TRBJ2-5, the V gene TRBV6-1; 12 positions agree with TRBD2. The junction had 4 bases not matched to a gene; V was cut back by 6 bases and J by 5 bases. The CDR3 consists of 14 residues. Germline V gene sequence: CDR1 MNHNS, CDR2 SASEGT. Here the CDR3 reads CASRTSGSSETQYF. The CDR3 DNA sequence: TGTGCCAGCAGGACTAGCGGGAGTTCGGAGACCCAGTACTTC.

This clonotype was recorded a few times. This chain joins TRBV7-9 and TRBJ2-7; D not resolved. V was pared by 7 bases and J by 3 bases, with 16 bases between. Germline V gene lookup returns CDR1 SEHNR and CDR2 FQNEAQ (reference sequence). This CDR3 region has 14 residues. The CDR3: CASTSDGRSYEQYF. CDR3 DNA sequence: TGTGCCAGCACCTCGGACGGGCGTAGCTACGAGCAGTACTTC.

This clonotype was seen ten or more times. The chain carries TRBV12-3 or TRBV12-4 and TRBJ1-1; TRBD1 aligns across 7 bases. The CDR3 runs to 13 residues. V lost 6 bases, J lost 7 bases, and 8 bases stayed unmatched. The CDR3 here is CASSPTGPGEAFF. CDR3 coding DNA: TGTGCCAGCAGCCCGACAGGGCCGGGTGAAGCTTTCTTT.

There are a few counts of this clonotype. The genes are TRBV29-1 and TRBJ1-4, with D possibly matching TRBD1 (5 bases). The CDR3 extends over 13 amino acids. Germline assignment: CDR1 SQVTM and CDR2 ANQGSEA. Deletions cut 1 base from V and 7 bases from J, with 10 bases between. CDR3 sequence (DNA): TGCAGCGTTGAAGTAGGTGGGGGTGAAAAACTGTTTTTT. This codes for CSVEVGGGEKLFF.

The J gene is TRBJ2-3, the V gene TRBV2; D is unresolved. From germline, CDR1 is SNHLY and CDR2 FYNNEI. The CDR3 runs 16 residues. V lost 1 base and J lost 0, with 11 bases in between. CDR3 coding DNA: TGTGCCAGCAGTGAAGGTAGTCGACCCAGCACAGATACGCAGTATTTT. This sequence encodes CASSEGSRPSTDTQYF.

This chain links TRBV5-1 with TRBJ2-3; possibly TRBD1 for D (6 bases). Germline CDR1 SGHRS, CDR2 YFSETQ. The CDR3 is 18 amino acids. Trimming stripped 2 bases from V and 0 bases from J, with 19 bases between. The DNA for the CDR3 is TGCGCCAGCAGCTTAACCGGGACATTCGTATCTAGCACAGATACGCAGTATTTT. Translation: CASSLTGTFVSSTDTQYF.

The chain employs TRBV11-2 and TRBJ2-2, with TRBD1 matching over 11 bases. Germline CDR1 reads SGHAT; CDR2 reads FQNNGV. The J segment lost 7 bases and the V segment lost 0 bases, leaving 19 bases of the junction unmatched. The length of the CDR3 is 21 residues. The CDR3, as DNA: TGTGCCAGCAGCTTAGATTTTCGGACAGGGGGCCTACTGAGGGATCACGGGGAGCTGTTTTTT. This encodes CASSLDFRTGGLLRDHGELFF. The variable domain in full, with the rest retrieved from reference TRBV11-2 and TRBJ2-2, is EAGVAQSPRYKIIEKRQSVAFWCNPISGHATLYWYQQILGQGPKLLIQFQNNGVVDDSQLPKDRFSAERLKGVDSTLKIQPAKLEDSAVYLCASSLDFRTGGLLRDHGELFFGEGSRLTVL.

This clonotype was picked up many times. V usage is TRBV5-5 and J usage is TRBJ2-2; D gene uncertain. The germline V gene has CDR1 SGHKS and CDR2 YYEKEE (reference sequence). V gave up 5 bases and J gave up 8 bases, with 13 bases separating them. This CDR3 contains 13 residues. The CDR3 DNA is TGTGCCAGCAGTGACGTCCCCTCTGGGGAGCTGTTTTTT. As protein: CASSDVPSGELFF.

The chain links TRBV19 to TRBJ1-5, with D possibly being TRBD1 (5 bases). Germline loops: CDR1 LNHDA, CDR2 SQIVND (reference sequence). Trimming stripped 2 bases from V and 2 bases from J, with 7 bases between. The CDR3 is 14 amino acids. The DNA for the CDR3 is TGTGCCAGTAGTATACGGGGGGGCAATCAGCCCCAGCATTTT. Translating gives CASSIRGGNQPQHF. Complete variable domain (other parts from reference TRBV19 and TRBJ1-5): DGGITQSPKYLFRKEGQNVTLSCEQNLNHDAMYWYRQDPGQGLRLIYYSQIVNDFQKGDIAEGYSVSREKKESFPLTVTSAQKNPTAFYLCASSIRGGNQPQHFGDGTRLSIL.

This chain joins TRBV20-1 and TRBJ1-2, with TRBD1 matching 7 bases. The CDR3 sequence is 12 residues long. Germline CDR1 is DFQATT and CDR2 is SNEGSKA (reference sequence). V trimming: 6 bases; J trimming: 8 bases; junction bases outside the gene matches: 9. Here the CDR3 reads CSAIRQGGGYTF. DNA of the CDR3: TGCAGTGCCATACGACAGGGTGGAGGCTACACCTTC.

This clonotype has just a few counts. The chain links TRBV7-8 to TRBJ2-1; 8 positions agree with TRBD1. The CDR3 is made up of 15 amino acids. The germline gives CDR1 SGHVS, CDR2 FQNEAQ. V shed 5 bases and J 4 bases; nucleotides not matched to a gene: 7. CDR3 in amino acids: CASSPSGDRYNEQFF. CDR3 DNA: TGTGCCAGCAGCCCGAGTGGGGACAGGTACAATGAGCAGTTCTTC.

The CDR3 is CASSYSPSSEQYV. The CDR3 bases are TGTGCCAGCAGTTACTCCCCGTCGTCCGAGCAGTACGTC. The chain carries TRBV6-2 or TRBV6-3 and TRBJ2-7; D remains ambiguous. Germline CDR1 MNHEY, CDR2 SVGEGT. There are 13 residues in the CDR3. V lost 0 bases and J lost 6, with 9 bases in between.

This chain links TRBV3-1 with TRBJ2-7, with 7 bases aligning to TRBD2. This CDR3 spans 15 amino acids. V shed 4 bases, J shed 0 bases, and the junction held 6 bases outside the gene matches. Germline V gene lookup returns CDR1 LGHDT and CDR2 YNNKEL (reference sequence). CDR3 residues: CASSRGRGGSYEQYF. The CDR3 DNA reads as TGTGCCAGCAGCCGGGGGAGGGGCGGCTCCTACGAGCAGTACTTC.

This clonotype showed up just a few times. The chain uses TRBV12-3 or TRBV12-4 and TRBJ2-7; TRBD1 aligns across 8 bases. J gave up 2 bases and V 5 bases, and 5 bases lay outside the gene matches. CDR3 length: 14 residues. The CDR3 region is CASSPGTGAYEQYV. The CDR3 DNA is TGTGCCAGCAGTCCCGGGACAGGAGCCTACGAGCAGTACGTC.

This clonotype has ten or more counts. V gene TRBV6-1 combines with J gene TRBJ1-2; a possible D gene is TRBD1 (6 bases). This CDR3 has 13 residues. Trimming left V 5 bases short and J 6 bases short, with 13 bases between. Germline CDR1 and CDR2: MNHNS and SASEGT. The CDR3 loop is CASSIGGTHGYTF. The CDR3 DNA is TGTGCCAGCAGTATAGGGGGGACTCATGGCTACACCTTC.

The chain uses TRBV2 and TRBJ2-3, with 9 bases that match TRBD2. V lost 7 bases to trimming and J lost 5 bases; unmatched junction nucleotides: 4. The CDR3 sequence is 13 residues long. Germline lookup yields CDR1 SNHLY and CDR2 FYNNEI. CDR3 sequence: CASIILAGDTQYF. CDR3 bases: TGTGCCAGCATTATACTAGCGGGAGATACGCAGTATTTT.

V and J are TRBV5-1 and TRBJ1-1; D might be TRBD1 (5 bases). V was pared by 7 bases and J by 0 bases, with 13 bases between. The CDR3 has 14 amino acids. In germline, CDR1 is SGHRS, CDR2 YFSETQ. CDR3 region: CASRDGGLNTEAFF. The CDR3 DNA is TGCGCCAGCCGGGACGGCGGGCTGAACACTGAAGCTTTCTTT.

This rearrangement joins TRBV24-1 to TRBJ2-5; possible D gene TRBD2, 5 bases. The CDR3 covers 14 residues. V was shortened by 5 bases and J by 5 bases, with 14 bases between the two germline ends. From germline, CDR1 is KGHDR and CDR2 SFDVKD. The CDR3 sequence is CATSGGPWEETQYF. In DNA form, the CDR3 reads TGTGCCACCAGTGGTGGACCGTGGGAGGAGACCCAGTACTTC.